Shown below are 20 T cell receptor beta chains from a single sample sequenced in a study of CD8 T cells in ankylosing spondylitis. TCRdb processed the 5' RACE reads anew with MiXCR; each CDR3 protein has one entry. Here the sample spans over 100,000 distinct CDR3 sequences, 10% to 12% being singletons. Sequencing used blood, either unsorted or a sorted T cell fraction (not recorded which). The receptors derive from a female donor with ankylosing spondylitis or in good health (not recorded which).

Ten or more counts support this clonotype. This chain links TRBV15 with TRBJ1-5, with 7 bases identical to TRBD1. CDR1 and CDR2 (germline): LNHNV, YYDKDF (reference sequence). J gave up 7 bases and V 0 bases, and 9 bases lay outside the gene matches. The CDR3 runs to 16 residues. Here the CDR3 DNA reads TGTGCCACCAGCAGAGATCAAGGGGGCCAAGGGCAGCCCCAGCATTTT. Amino acid sequence: CATSRDQGGQGQPQHF. Complete variable domain (other parts from reference TRBV15 and TRBJ1-5): DAMVIQNPRYQVTQFGKPVTLSCSQTLNHNVMYWYQQKSSQAPKLLFHYYDKDFNNEADTPDNFQSRRPNTSFCFLDIRSPGLGDTAMYLCATSRDQGGQGQPQHFGDGTRLSIL.

As to this clonotype: At one end, the junction sequence differs from germline, possibly due to a read error. The chain employs TRBV19 and TRBJ1-5; 8 nucleotides agree with TRBD1. The CDR3 is made up of 13 amino acids. CDR1 is LNHDA and CDR2 is SQIVND in the germline V gene (reference sequence). CDR3 protein: CASGQGLNRPQHF. CDR3 nucleotide sequence: TGTGCCAGCGGACAGGGCCTCAATCGGCCCCAGCATTTT.

As concerns this clonotype: Mismatch with germline at one junction end may stem from a read error. V and J are TRBV7-8 and TRBJ1-2, with unresolved D. Germline V gives CDR1 SGHVS, CDR2 FQNEAQ. CDR3 length equals 13 residues. The CDR3 DNA follows: TGTGCCAGCAGCCTAGAGTGGGGATATGGCGACACCTTC. Translated: CASSLEWGYGDTF.

This clonotype was observed a few times. The V gene is TRBV10-2, the J gene TRBJ1-6, with unresolved D. The V and J ends lost 4 bases and 10 bases respectively, with 11 bases between them. Germline lookup yields CDR1 WSHSY and CDR2 SAAADI. This CDR3 contains 13 residues. The CDR3: CASSGILGSPLHF. The CDR3 DNA reads TGCGCCAGCAGTGGGATTCTGGGGTCACCCCTCCACTTT.

At least ten counts were recorded for this clonotype. The V and J genes are TRBV29-1 and TRBJ2-7; TRBD1 matches 7 bases. The germline V gene has CDR1 SQVTM and CDR2 ANQGSEA. With V trimmed by 1 base and J by 0 bases, 6 bases remained unmatched. This CDR3 spans 15 amino acids. The CDR3 nucleotides are TGCAGCGTTGAAGTAGGGACAGCTACCTCCTACGAGCAGTACTTC. Translation gives CSVEVGTATSYEQYF.

The table lists this clonotype with many counts. The chain couples TRBV2 to TRBJ2-1; 7 nucleotides line up with TRBD1. From germline, CDR1 is SNHLY and CDR2 FYNNEI. This CDR3 is built from 14 residues. Trimming removed 6 bases from V and 6 bases from J; junction bases left unmatched: 8. The DNA for the CDR3 is TGTGCCAGCAGCCCGACAGGGCACCTCAATGAGCAGTTCTTC. Protein product: CASSPTGHLNEQFF.

This clonotype was observed at least ten times. The chain has TRBV4-2 and TRBJ2-7; D remains unclear. The CDR3 has 11 amino acids. The V end was cut by 2 bases, the J end by 5 bases, with 4 bases between. From germline, CDR1 is LGHNA and CDR2 YNFKEQ. CDR3 bases: TGTGCCAGCAGCCAAAGGCACGAGCAGTACTTC. It yields the protein CASSQRHEQYF.

In its sample, this clonotype was seen many times. The V gene is TRBV20-1, the J gene TRBJ2-7, with 8 bases that match TRBD1. With 5 bases clipped from V and 7 bases from J, the junction kept 16 bases outside the gene matches. Germline values: CDR1 DFQATT, CDR2 SNEGSKA (reference sequence). This CDR3 is built from 15 residues. For the CDR3, the DNA is TGCAGTGCTGCTGAAATCCTCCAGGGGGCTGTGGAGCAGTACTTC. Translating gives CSAAEILQGAVEQYF.

This clonotype was observed many times. The chain recombines TRBV12-3 or TRBV12-4 with TRBJ2-2, with 7 bases identical to TRBD2. The CDR3 has 15 residues. The V segment lost 5 bases and the J segment 4 bases; nucleotides outside the gene matches: 7. The CDR3 nucleotides read TGTGCCAGCAGTCCCCGACTAGCAATCACCGGGGAGCTGTTTTTT. Protein sequence: CASSPRLAITGELFF.

V gene TRBV4-1 combines with J gene TRBJ2-1; 7 bases line up with TRBD2. The CDR3 is made up of 16 amino acids. V shed 0 bases and J 4 bases; nucleotides not matched to a gene: 6. Germline lookup yields CDR1 MGHRA and CDR2 YSYEKL. CDR3 sequence: CASSQDTPSGYNEQFF. CDR3 DNA sequence: TGCGCCAGCAGCCAAGATACTCCTAGCGGTTACAATGAGCAGTTCTTC.

This clonotype occurred a few times. The V call is TRBV28, the J call TRBJ2-7; 10 nucleotides align to TRBD1. The junction had 8 bases not matched to a gene; V was cut back by 7 bases and J by 2 bases. This CDR3 is built from 15 residues. Germline CDR1 reads MDHEN; CDR2 reads SYDVKM. CDR3 sequence (DNA): TGTGCCAGCATCGAAGGGGGACAGGGGACCTACGAGCAGTACTTC. Translated, it gives CASIEGGQGTYEQYF.

This clonotype was detected ten times or more. The gene calls are TRBV19 and TRBJ1-1; the D is unclear. V gave up 4 bases and J gave up 6 bases, with 6 bases separating them. Germline-derived CDR1 and CDR2 are LNHDA and SQIVND (reference sequence). CDR3 length: 11 amino acids. CDR3 in DNA: TGTGCCAGTAGTAGCGGCTCTGAAGCTTTCTTT. It yields the protein CASSSGSEAFF. The entire variable domain, with the rest obtained from reference TRBV19 and TRBJ1-1, is as follows: DGGITQSPKYLFRKEGQNVTLSCEQNLNHDAMYWYRQDPGQGLRLIYYSQIVNDFQKGDIAEGYSVSREKKESFPLTVTSAQKNPTAFYLCASSSGSEAFFGQGTRLTVV.

This clonotype has just a few counts. This chain connects TRBV10-3 to TRBJ1-5, with D tentatively TRBD1 (6 bases). From germline, CDR1 is ENHRY and CDR2 SYGVKD. The CDR3 extends over 17 amino acids. Trimming removed 0 bases from V and 3 bases from J, with 15 bases in between. CDR3 DNA: TGTGCCATCAGTGAGTCCGTGGGGGCGGACCTCAATCAGCCCCAGCATTTT. Encoded protein: CAISESVGADLNQPQHF.

This clonotype was observed at least ten times. The chain is built from TRBV20-1 and TRBJ2-3; D possibly matches TRBD1 or TRBD2 (5 bases each). CDR1 DFQATT and CDR2 SNEGSKA come from the germline V gene (reference sequence). The CDR3 sequence is 12 residues long. V was shortened by 3 bases and J by 5 bases, with 9 bases between the two germline ends. The CDR3 reads CSASGARDTQYF. The CDR3 bases are TGCAGTGCTAGCGGGGCCCGAGATACGCAGTATTTT.

This clonotype was seen repeatedly, ten times or more. J is TRBJ2-2 and V is TRBV30; D possibly corresponds to TRBD2 (7 bases). Trimming removed 0 bases from V and 0 bases from J, with 11 bases in between. Looked up from germline, CDR1 is GTSNPN and CDR2 is SVGIG (reference sequence). CDR3 length: 16 amino acids. CDR3 protein: CAWSVQGLTNTGELFF. The DNA of the CDR3 is TGTGCCTGGAGTGTACAGGGACTAACGAACACCGGGGAGCTGTTTTTT.

Notes on this clonotype: Being one base from a much bigger clone, this may be a read error. The chain links TRBV7-2 to TRBJ2-2, with D possibly TRBD1 on 5 matching bases. CDR1 is SGHTA and CDR2 is FQGNSA in the germline V gene. This CDR3 is 14 amino acids long. The CDR3: CVSSSGSTTGELFF. CDR3 sequence (DNA): TGTGTCAGCAGCTCAGGGTCAACGACCGGGGAGCTGTTTTTT.

This clonotype was seen repeatedly, ten times or more. CDR3: CASTMTGLSGANVLTF. The CDR3 nucleotides read TGTGCCAGCACCATGACAGGGCTCTCTGGGGCCAACGTCCTGACTTTC. The gene calls are TRBV6-1 and TRBJ2-6; 7 positions match TRBD1. Germline V gives CDR1 MNHNS, CDR2 SASEGT. The CDR3 length is 16 residues. J lost 0 bases, V lost 7 bases, and 6 bases had no gene match.

This clonotype was found many times. This sequence joins TRBV29-1 and TRBJ2-3, with TRBD2 matching over 8 bases. The CDR3 contains 14 residues. Germline V gene lookup returns CDR1 SQVTM and CDR2 ANQGSEA. Losses at the gene ends were 7 bases for V and 3 bases for J; bases not matched to a gene: 9. Written as DNA, the CDR3 is TGCAGCGCTTCAGCGGGAGAGGTGACAGATACGCAGTATTTT. Its translation: CSASAGEVTDTQYF.

This clonotype was found many times. This chain links TRBV20-1 with TRBJ2-1; weak D call: TRBD2 (7 bases). V lost 4 bases, J lost 2 bases, and 15 bases lay in between. The length of the CDR3 is 15 residues. The germline V gene has CDR1 DFQATT and CDR2 SNEGSKA (reference sequence). Here the CDR3 DNA reads TGCAGTGCTATCGCGGGGGCCGGCCCCTACAATGAGCAGTTCTTC. Residues: CSAIAGAGPYNEQFF.

The V and J genes are TRBV2 and TRBJ1-4; D remains ambiguous. The V gene lost 5 bases and the J gene lost 3 bases, with 13 bases spanning the gap. CDR1 is SNHLY and CDR2 is FYNNEI in the germline V gene. This CDR3 is 15 amino acids long. CDR3 region: CASSQDRSSNEKLFF. The CDR3 bases are TGTGCCAGCAGTCAAGACCGAAGCTCTAATGAAAAACTGTTTTTT.